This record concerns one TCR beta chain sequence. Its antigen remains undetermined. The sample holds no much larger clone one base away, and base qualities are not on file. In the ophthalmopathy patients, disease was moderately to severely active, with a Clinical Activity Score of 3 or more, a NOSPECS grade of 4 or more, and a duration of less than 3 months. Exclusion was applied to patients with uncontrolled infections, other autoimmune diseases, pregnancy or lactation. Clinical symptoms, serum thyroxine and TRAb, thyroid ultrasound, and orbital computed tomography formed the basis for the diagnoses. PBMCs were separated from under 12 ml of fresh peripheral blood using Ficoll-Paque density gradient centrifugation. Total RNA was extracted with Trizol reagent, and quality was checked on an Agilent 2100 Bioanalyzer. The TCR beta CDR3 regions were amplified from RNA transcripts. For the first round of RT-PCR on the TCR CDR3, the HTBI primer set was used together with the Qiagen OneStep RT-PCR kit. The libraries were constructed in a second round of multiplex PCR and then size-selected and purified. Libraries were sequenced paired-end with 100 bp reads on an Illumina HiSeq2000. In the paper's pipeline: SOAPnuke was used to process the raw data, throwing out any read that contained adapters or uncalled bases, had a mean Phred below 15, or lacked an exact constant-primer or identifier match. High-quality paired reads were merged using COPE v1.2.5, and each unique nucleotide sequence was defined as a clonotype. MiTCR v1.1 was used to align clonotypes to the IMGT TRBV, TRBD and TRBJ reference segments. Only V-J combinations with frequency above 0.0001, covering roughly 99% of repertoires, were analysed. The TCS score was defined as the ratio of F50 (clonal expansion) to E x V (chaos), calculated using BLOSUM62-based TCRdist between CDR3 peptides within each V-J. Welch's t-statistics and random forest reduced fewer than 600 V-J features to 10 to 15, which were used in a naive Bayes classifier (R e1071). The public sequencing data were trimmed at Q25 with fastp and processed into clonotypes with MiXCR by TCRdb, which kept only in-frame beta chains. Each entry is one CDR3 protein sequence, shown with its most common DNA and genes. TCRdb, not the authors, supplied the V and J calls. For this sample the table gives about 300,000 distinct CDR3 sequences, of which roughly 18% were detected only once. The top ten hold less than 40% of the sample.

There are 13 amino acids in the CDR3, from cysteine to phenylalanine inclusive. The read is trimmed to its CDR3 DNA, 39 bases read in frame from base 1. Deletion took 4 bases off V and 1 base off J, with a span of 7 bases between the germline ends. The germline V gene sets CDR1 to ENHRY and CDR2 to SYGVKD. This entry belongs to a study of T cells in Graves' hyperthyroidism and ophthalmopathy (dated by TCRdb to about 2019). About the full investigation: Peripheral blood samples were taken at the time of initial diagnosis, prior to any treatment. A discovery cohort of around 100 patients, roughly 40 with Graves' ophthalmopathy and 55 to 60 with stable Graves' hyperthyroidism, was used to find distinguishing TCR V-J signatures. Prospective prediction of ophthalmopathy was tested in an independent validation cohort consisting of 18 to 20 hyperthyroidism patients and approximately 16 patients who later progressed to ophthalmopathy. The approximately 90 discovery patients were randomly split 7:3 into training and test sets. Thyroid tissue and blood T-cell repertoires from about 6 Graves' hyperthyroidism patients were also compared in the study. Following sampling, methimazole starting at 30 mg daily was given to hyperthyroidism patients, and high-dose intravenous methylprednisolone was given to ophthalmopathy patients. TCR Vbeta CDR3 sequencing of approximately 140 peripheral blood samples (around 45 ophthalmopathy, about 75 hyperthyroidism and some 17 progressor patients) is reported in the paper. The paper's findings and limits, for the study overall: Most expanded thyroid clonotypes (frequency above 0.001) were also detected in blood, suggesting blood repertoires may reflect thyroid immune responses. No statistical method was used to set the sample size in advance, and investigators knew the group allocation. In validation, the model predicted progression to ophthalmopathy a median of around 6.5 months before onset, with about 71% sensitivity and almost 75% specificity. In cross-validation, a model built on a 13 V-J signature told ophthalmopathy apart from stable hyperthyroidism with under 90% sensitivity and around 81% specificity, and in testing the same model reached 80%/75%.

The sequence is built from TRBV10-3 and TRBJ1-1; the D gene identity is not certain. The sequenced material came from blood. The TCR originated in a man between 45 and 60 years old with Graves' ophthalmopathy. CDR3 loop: CAISVSWNTEAFF. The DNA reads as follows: TGTGCCATCAGTGTCAGTTGGAACACTGAAGCTTTCTTT.